This record looks at one TCR beta chain sequence and its context. Its antigen is unknown. This entry belongs to a study of T cell repertoires in cytomegalovirus infection. Study-wide findings and caveats: CMV carriers with the relevant HLA were identified by cumulative public TCR beta family frequency.

This CDR3 has 13 amino acids. Germline CDR1 and CDR2: MNHEY and SMNVEV (reference sequence). Trimming pared 4 bases from V and 2 bases from J, leaving 9 bases between. Each CDR3 protein is one row after TCRdb ran MiXCR on the reads. In the table there are about 180,000 distinct CDR3 sequences, about an eighth of which are singletons. The sequence was obtained from a human donor in good health (CMV status not recorded). Some clones in this sample may be carry-over from other donors' samples. The sample taken for sequencing was PBMCs. The genes are TRBV27 and TRBJ2-7; either TRBD1 or TRBD2 may fit D (5 bases each). CDR3 DNA: TGTGCCAGCAGTTACGGGGCTACCTACGAGCAGTACTTC. This gives the protein CASSYGATYEQYF.